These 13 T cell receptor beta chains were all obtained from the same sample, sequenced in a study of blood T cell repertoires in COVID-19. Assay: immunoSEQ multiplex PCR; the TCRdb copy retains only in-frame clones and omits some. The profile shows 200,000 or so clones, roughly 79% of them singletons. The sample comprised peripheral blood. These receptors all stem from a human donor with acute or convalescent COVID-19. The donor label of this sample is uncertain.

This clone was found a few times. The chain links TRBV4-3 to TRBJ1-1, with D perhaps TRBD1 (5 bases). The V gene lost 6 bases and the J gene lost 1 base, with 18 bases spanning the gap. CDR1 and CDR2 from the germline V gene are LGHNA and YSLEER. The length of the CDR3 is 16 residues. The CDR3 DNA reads TGCGCCAGCAGAGAATGGGCTGACCAGGGGAACACTGAAGCTTTCTTT. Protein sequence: CASREWADQGNTEAFF.

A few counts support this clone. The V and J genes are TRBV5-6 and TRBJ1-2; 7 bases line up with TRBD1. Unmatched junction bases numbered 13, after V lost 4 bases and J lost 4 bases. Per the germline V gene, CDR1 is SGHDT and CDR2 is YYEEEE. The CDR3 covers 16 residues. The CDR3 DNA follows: TGTGCCAGCAGCCCCGGAGGGGGCCTCCAGGCCTATGGCTACACCTTC. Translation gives CASSPGGGLQAYGYTF.

CDR3 residues: CAIGLAGGYEQFF. The CDR3 region has the DNA TGTGCCATAGGACTAGCGGGAGGCTATGAGCAGTTCTTC. The rearrangement uses TRBV10-3 and TRBJ2-1; TRBD2 aligns across 14 bases. This CDR3 has 13 amino acids. CDR1 is ENHRY and CDR2 is SYGVKD in the germline V gene. Trimming removed 9 bases from V and 8 bases from J; junction bases left unmatched: 3.

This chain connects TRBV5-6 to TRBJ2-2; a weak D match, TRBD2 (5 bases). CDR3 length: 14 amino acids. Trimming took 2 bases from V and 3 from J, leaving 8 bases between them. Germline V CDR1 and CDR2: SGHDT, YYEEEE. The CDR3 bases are TGTGCCAGCAGCTTTAGACTATACACCGGGGAGCTGTTTTTT. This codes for CASSFRLYTGELFF.

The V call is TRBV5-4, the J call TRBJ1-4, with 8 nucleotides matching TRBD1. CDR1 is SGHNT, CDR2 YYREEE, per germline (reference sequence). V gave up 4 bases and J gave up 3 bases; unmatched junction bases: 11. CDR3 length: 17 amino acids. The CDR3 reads CASSRSSGGRANEKLFF. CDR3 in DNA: TGTGCCAGCAGCAGATCCTCAGGGGGCCGGGCTAATGAAAAACTGTTTTTT. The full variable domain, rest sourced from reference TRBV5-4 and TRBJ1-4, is ETGVTQSPTHLIKTRGQQVTLRCSSQSGHNTVSWYQQALGQGPQFIFQYYREEENGRGNFPPRFSGLQFPNYSSELNVNALELDDSALYLCASSRSSGGRANEKLFFGSGTQLSVL.

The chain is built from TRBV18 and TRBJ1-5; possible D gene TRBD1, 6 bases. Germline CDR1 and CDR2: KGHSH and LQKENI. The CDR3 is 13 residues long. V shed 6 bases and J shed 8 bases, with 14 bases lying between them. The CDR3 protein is CASSPTGNEPQHF. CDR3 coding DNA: TGTGCCAGCTCGCCCACAGGGAATGAGCCCCAGCATTTT.

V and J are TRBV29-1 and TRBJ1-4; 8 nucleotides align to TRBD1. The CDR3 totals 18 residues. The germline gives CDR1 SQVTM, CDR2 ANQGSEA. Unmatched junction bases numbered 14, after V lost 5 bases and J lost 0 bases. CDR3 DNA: TGCAGCGTTTCTCCAGGGGGCGCCGATAGCGCAACTAATGAAAAACTGTTTTTT. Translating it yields CSVSPGGADSATNEKLFF.

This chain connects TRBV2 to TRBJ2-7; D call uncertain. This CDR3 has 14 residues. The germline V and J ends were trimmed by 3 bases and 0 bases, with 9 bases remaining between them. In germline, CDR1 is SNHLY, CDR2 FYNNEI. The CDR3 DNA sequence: TGTGCCAGCAGTGAGCGATCAACCTCCTACGAGCAGTACTTC. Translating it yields CASSERSTSYEQYF.

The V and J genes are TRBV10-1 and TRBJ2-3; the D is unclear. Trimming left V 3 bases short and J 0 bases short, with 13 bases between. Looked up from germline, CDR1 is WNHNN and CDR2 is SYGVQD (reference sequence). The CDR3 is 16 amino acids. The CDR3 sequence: CASSDSTVPSTDTQYF. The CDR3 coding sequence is TGCGCCAGCAGTGACTCGACTGTCCCTAGCACAGATACGCAGTATTTT.

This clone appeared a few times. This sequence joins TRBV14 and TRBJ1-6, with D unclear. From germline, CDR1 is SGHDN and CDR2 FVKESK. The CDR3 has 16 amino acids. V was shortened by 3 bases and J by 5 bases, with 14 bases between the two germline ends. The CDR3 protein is CASSHAEGTNNSPLHF. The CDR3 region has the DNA TGTGCCAGCAGCCACGCGGAGGGCACTAATAATTCACCCCTCCACTTT.

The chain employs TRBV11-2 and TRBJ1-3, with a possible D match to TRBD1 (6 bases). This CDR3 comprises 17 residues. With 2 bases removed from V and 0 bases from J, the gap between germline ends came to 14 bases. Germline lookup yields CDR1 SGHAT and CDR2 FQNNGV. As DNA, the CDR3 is TGTGCCAGCAGCTTATTGGTAGGGGGGGACTCTGGAAACACCATATATTTT. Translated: CASSLLVGGDSGNTIYF.

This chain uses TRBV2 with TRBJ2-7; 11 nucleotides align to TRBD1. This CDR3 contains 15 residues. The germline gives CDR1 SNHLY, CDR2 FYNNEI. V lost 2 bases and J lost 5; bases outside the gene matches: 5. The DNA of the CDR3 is TGTGCCAGCAGTGAATACAGGACAGGGGGCAACGAGCAGTACTTC. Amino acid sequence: CASSEYRTGGNEQYF.

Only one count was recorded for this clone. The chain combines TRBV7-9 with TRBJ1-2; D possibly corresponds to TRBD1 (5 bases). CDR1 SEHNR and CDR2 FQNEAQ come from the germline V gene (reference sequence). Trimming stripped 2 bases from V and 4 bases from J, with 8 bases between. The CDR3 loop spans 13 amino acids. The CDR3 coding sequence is TGTGCCAGCAGCTTACAGGGCCTCTATGGCTACACCTTC. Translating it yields CASSLQGLYGYTF.